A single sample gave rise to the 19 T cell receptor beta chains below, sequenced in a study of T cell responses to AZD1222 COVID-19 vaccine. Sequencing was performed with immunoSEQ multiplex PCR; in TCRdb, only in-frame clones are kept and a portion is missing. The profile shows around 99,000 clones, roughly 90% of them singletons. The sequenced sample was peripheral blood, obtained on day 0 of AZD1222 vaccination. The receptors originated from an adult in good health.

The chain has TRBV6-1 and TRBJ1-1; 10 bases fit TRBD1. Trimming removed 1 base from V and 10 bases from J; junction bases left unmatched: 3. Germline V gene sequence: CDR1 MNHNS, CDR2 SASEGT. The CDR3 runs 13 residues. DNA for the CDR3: TGTGCCAGCAGTGAAGAGGGGGACAGGGGAGCTTTCTTT. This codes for CASSEEGDRGAFF.

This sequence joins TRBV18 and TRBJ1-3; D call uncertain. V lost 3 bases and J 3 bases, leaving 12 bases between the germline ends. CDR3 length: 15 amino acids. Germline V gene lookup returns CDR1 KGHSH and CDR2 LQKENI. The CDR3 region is CASSPGAGGGNTIYF. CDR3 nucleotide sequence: TGTGCCAGCTCACCCGGCGCAGGCGGTGGAAACACCATATATTTT.

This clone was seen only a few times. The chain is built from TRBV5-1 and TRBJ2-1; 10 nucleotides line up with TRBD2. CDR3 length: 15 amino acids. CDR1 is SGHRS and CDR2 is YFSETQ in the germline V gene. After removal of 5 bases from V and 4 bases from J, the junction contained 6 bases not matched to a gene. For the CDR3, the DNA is TGCGCCAGCAGGCCCGGACTAGCGGTTTACAATGAGCAGTTCTTC. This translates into CASRPGLAVYNEQFF.

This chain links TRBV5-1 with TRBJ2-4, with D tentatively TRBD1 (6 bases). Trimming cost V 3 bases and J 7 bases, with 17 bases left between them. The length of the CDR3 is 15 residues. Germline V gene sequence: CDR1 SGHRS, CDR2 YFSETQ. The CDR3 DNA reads TGCGCCAGCAGCTCCCCCGGGACATGGGGGAACATTCAGTACTTC. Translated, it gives CASSSPGTWGNIQYF.

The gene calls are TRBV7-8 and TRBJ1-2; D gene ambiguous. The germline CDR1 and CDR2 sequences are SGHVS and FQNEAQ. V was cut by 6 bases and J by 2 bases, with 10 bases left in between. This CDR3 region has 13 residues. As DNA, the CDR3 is TGTGCCAGCAGACTCGACGGAAACTATGGCTACACCTTC. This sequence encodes CASRLDGNYGYTF.

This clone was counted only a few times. The CDR3 loop reads CASSAEGRYGYTF. In DNA, the CDR3 is TGTGCCAGCAGTGCAGAGGGGCGGTATGGCTACACCTTC. The genes are TRBV2 and TRBJ1-2; D might be TRBD1 (5 bases). Germline lookup yields CDR1 SNHLY and CDR2 FYNNEI. This CDR3 has 13 amino acids. V lost 4 bases to trimming and J lost 5 bases, with 11 bases between them.

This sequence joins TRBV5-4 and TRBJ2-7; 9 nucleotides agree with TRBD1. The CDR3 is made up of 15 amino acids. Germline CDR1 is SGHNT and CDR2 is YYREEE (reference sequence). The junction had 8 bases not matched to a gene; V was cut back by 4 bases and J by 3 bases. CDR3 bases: TGTGCCAGCAGCCTCCCAAGGACAGGGGTCTACGAGCAGTACTTC. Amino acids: CASSLPRTGVYEQYF.

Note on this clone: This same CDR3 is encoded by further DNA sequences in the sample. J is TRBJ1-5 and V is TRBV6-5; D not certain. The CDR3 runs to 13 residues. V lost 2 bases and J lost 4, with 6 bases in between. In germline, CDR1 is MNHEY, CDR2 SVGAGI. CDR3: CASSYNSNQPQHF. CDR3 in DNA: TGTGCCAGCAGTTACAACAGTAATCAGCCCCAGCATTTT.

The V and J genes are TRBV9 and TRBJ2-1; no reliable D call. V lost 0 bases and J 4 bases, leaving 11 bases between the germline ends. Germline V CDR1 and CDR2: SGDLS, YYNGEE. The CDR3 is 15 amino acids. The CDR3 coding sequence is TGTGCCAGCAGCGTAGCGGTAGCAGTATACAATGAGCAGTTCTTC. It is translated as CASSVAVAVYNEQFF.

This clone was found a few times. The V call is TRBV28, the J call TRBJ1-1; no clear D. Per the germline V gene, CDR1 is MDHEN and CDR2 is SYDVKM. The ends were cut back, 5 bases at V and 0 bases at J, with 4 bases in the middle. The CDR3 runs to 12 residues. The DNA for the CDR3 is TGTGCCAGCAGTAATCTGAACACTGAAGCTTTCTTT. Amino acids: CASSNLNTEAFF.

CDR3 protein: CASSLRGAGYEQYF. The CDR3 DNA is TGTGCCAGCAGCTTACGGGGGGCCGGTTACGAGCAGTACTTC. This chain joins TRBV11-3 and TRBJ2-7; a possible D gene is TRBD2 (7 bases). Trimming shortened V by 2 bases and J by 4 bases, and 12 bases separated the two germline ends. Per germline, CDR1 SGHNT and CDR2 YENEEA. The CDR3 is 14 residues long. The full variable domain, in which reference TRBV11-3 and TRBJ2-7 provide the parts outside the CDR3, is EAGVVQSPRYKIIEKKQPVAFWCNPISGHNTLYWYLQNLGQGPELLIRYENEEAVDDSQLPKDRFSAERLKGVDSTLKIQPAELGDSAVYLCASSLRGAGYEQYFGPGTRLTVT.

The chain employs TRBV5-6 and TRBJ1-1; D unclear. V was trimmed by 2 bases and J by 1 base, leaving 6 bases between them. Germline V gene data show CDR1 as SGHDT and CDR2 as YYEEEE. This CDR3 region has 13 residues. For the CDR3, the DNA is TGTGCCAGCAGCTTTGGTGGGAACACTGAAGCTTTCTTT. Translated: CASSFGGNTEAFF.

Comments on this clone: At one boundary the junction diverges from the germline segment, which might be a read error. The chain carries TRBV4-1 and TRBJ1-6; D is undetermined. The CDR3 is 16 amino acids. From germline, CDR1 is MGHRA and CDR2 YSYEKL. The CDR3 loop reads CASSQDSTTRNSPLHF. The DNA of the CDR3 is TGCGCCAGCAGCCAAGATTCGACCACCAGGAATTCACCTCTCCACTTT.

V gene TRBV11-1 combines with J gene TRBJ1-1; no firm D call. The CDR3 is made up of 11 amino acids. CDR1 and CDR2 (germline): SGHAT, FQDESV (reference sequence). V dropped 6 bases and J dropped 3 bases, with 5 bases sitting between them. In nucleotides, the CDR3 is TGTGCCAGCAGTGGGCACACTGAAGCTTTCTTT. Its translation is CASSGHTEAFF.

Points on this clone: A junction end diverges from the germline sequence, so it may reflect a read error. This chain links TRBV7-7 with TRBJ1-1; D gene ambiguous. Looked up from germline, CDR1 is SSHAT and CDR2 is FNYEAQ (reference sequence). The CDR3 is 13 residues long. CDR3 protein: CASSEQRYTEAFF. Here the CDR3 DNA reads TGTGCTAGCAGCGAACAGCGTTACACTGAAGCTTTCTTT.

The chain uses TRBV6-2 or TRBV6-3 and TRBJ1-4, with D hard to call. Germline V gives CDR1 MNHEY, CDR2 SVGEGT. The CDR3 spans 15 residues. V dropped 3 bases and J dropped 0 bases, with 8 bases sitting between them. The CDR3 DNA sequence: TGTGCCAGCAGTTATTATAGTGCAACTAATGAAAAACTGTTTTTT. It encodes CASSYYSATNEKLFF.

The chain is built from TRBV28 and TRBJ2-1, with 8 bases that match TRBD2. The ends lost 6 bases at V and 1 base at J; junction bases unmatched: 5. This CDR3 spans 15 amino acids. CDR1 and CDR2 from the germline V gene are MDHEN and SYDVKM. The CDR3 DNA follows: TGTGCCAGCAGAACCGGGACTAGGTCCTACAATGAGCAGTTCTTC. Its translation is CASRTGTRSYNEQFF.

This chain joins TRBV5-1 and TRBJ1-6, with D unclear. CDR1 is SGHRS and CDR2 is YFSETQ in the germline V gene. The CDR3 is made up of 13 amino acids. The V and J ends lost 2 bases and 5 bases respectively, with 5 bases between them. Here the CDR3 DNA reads TGCGCCAGCAGCTTCGGGGATAATTCACCCCTCCACTTT. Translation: CASSFGDNSPLHF.

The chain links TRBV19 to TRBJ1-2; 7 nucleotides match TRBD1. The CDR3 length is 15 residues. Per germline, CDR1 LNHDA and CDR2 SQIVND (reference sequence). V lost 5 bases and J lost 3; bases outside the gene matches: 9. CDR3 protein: CASSPQGGGYYGYTF. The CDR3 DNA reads TGTGCCAGTAGTCCTCAGGGGGGTGGATACTATGGCTACACCTTC.